This T cell receptor (beta chain) was captured by sequencing in a study of T cells in Graves' hyperthyroidism and ophthalmopathy. The V end was cut by 4 bases, the J end by 5 bases, with 12 bases between. CDR3 length: 14 residues. The source material, RNA transcripts, was used to amplify TCR beta CDR3 regions. HTBI primers drove first-round RT-PCR of the TCR CDR3. Using its own MiXCR run on the multiplex PCR reads, TCRdb lists one record per CDR3 protein. The data contain approximately 370,000 distinct CDR3 sequences, approximately 18% of them singletons. Sequenced material: blood. This rearrangement joins TRBV12-3 or TRBV12-4 to TRBJ1-5; unclear D gene. This TCR was sampled from a woman in her thirties with Graves' hyperthyroidism that later progressed to Graves' ophthalmopathy. In nucleotides, the CDR3 is TGTGCCAGCAGTTCCTCCTACGGGGATCAGCCCCAGCATTTT. The encoded protein is CASSSSYGDQPQHF.